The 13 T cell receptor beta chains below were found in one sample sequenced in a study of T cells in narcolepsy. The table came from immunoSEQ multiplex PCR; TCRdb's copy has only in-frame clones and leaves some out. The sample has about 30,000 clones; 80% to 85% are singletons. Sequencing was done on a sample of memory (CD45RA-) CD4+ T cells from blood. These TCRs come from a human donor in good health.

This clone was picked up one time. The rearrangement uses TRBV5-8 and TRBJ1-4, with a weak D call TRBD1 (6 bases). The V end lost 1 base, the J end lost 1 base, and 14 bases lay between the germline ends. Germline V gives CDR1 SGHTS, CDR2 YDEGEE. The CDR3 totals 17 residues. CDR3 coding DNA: TGTGCCAGCAGCTTGAGTGGGACACAGATAACTAATGAAAAACTGTTTTTT. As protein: CASSLSGTQITNEKLFF.

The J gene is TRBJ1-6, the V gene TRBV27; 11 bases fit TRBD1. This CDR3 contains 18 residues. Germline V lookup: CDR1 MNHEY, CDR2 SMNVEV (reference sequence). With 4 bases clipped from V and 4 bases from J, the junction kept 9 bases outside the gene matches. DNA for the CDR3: TGTGCCAGCAGTTCCCGGGACAGGGGGGTCCCTTATAATTCACCCCTCCACTTT. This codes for CASSSRDRGVPYNSPLHF.

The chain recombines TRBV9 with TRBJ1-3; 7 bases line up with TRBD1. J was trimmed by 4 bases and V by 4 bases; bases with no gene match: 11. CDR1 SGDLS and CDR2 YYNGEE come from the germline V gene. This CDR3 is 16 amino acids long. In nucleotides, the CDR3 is TGTGCCAGCAGCCCGAACCCCGGGACAGCAGGAAACACCATATATTTT. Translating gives CASSPNPGTAGNTIYF. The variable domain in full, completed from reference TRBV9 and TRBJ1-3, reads DSGVTQTPKHLITATGQRVTLRCSPRSGDLSVYWYQQSLDQGLQFLIQYYNGEERAKGNILERFSAQQFPDLHSELNLSSLELGDSALYFCASSPNPGTAGNTIYFGEGSWLTVV.

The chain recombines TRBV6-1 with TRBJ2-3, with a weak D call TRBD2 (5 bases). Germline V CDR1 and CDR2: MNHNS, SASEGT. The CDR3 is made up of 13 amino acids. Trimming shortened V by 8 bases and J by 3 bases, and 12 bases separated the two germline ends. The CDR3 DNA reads TGTGCCAGCCGTCGGGATGGGACAGATACGCAGTATTTT. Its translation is CASRRDGTDTQYF.

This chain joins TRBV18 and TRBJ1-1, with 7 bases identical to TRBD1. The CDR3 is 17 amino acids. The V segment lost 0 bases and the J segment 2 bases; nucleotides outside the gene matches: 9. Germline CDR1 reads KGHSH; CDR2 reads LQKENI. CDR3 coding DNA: TGTGCCAGCTCACCACCGAAAACAGGGGCGGGTAACACTGAAGCTTTCTTT. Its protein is CASSPPKTGAGNTEAFF.

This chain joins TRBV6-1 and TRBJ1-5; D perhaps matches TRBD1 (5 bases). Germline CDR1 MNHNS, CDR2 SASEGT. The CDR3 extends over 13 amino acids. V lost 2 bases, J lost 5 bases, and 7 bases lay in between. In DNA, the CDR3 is TGTGCCAGCAGTGAAACAGGATATCAGCCCCAGCATTTT. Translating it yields CASSETGYQPQHF.

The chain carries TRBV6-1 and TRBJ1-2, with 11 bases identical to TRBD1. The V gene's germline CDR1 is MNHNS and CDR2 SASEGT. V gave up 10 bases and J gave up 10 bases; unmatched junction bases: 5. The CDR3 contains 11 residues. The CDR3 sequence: CATGTGGPYTF. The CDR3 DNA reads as TGTGCCACCGGGACAGGGGGTCCCTACACCTTC.

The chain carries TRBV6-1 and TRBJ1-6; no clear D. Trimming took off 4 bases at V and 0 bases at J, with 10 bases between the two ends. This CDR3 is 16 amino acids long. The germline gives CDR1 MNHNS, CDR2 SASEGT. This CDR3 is CASSGVQSSYNSPLHF. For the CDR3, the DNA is TGTGCCAGCAGTGGGGTCCAGAGCTCCTATAATTCACCCCTCCACTTT.

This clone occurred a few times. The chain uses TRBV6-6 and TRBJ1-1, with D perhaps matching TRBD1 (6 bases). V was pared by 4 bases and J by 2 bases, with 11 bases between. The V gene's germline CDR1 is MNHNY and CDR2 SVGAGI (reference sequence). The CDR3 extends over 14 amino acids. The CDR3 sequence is CASSFGQINTEAFF. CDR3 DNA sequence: TGTGCCAGCAGTTTTGGACAGATCAACACTGAAGCTTTCTTT.

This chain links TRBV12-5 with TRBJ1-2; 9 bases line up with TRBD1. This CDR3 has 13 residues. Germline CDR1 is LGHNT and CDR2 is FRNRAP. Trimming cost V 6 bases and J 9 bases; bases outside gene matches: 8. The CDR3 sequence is CASGLDRGLSYTF. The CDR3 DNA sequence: TGTGCTAGTGGCCTAGACAGGGGGTTAAGCTACACCTTC.

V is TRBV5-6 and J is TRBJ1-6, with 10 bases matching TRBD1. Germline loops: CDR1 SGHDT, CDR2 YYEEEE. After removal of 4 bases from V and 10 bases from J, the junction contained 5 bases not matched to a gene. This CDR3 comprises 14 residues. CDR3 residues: CASSKDRGRSPLHF. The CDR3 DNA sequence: TGTGCCAGCAGCAAAGACAGGGGGCGATCACCCCTCCACTTT.

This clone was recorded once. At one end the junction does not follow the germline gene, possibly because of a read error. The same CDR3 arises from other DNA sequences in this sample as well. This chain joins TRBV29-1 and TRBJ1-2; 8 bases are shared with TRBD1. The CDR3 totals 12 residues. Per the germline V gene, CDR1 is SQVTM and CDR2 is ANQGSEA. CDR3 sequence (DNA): TGTAGCGATGGACAGGGAGTAGGTGGCTACACCTTC. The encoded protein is CSDGQGVGGYTF.

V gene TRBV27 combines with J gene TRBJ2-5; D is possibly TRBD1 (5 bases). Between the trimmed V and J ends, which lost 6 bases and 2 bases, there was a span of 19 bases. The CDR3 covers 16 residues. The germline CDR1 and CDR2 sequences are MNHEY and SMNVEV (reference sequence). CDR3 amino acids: CASRPRPDISQETQYF. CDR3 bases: TGTGCCAGCAGACCCCGCCCGGACATCTCGCAAGAGACCCAGTACTTC.